This T cell receptor (beta chain) was recovered during a study of PD-L1 blockade in urothelial cancer. Using immunoSEQ multiplex PCR, the repertoire was profiled, and TCRdb retains in-frame clones only, with some absent. The sample has fewer than 45,000 clones; just over 35% are singletons. This clone was counted only a few times. The sample here was tumor tissue, taken before atezolizumab (anti-PD-L1) treatment. The source of this sequence is a man aged 55 to 70 with urothelial cancer.

CDR3 residues: CASSLIQTSGGLNEQFF. DNA for the CDR3: TGCGCCAGCAGCTTAATACAGACTAGCGGGGGCCTGAATGAGCAGTTCTTC. The genes are TRBV5-1 and TRBJ2-1; 12 positions match TRBD2. There are 17 residues in the CDR3. V gave up 2 bases and J gave up 7 bases; unmatched junction bases: 10. Per the germline V gene, CDR1 is SGHRS and CDR2 is YFSETQ. The full variable domain, rest sourced from reference TRBV5-1 and TRBJ2-1, is KAGVTQTPRYLIKTRGQQVTLSCSPISGHRSVSWYQQTPGQGLQFLFEYFSETQRNKGNFPGRFSGRQFSNSRSEMNVSTLELGDSALYLCASSLIQTSGGLNEQFFGPGTRLTVL.